The 12 T cell receptor beta chains below all came from one sample that was sequenced in a study of breast tumors, draining lymph nodes, adjacent tissues. TCRdb reprocessed the multiplex PCR reads with MiXCR, giving one entry per CDR3 protein. The repertoire includes 84,000 or so distinct CDR3 sequences, about 27% of them detected once, and 8.1% sits in the top ten. Samples came from axillary lymph nodes draining the breast cancer. Sequenced sample: axillary lymph node tissue. The receptors here all came from a female donor with breast cancer. Some clones in this sample may be carry-over from other donors' samples.

The chain couples TRBV6-1 to TRBJ2-3; tentatively, D is TRBD2 (6 bases). This CDR3 contains 16 residues. V lost 5 bases to trimming and J lost 4 bases, with 19 bases between them. Germline V gene lookup returns CDR1 MNHNS and CDR2 SASEGT. The CDR3 sequence: CASSTARRAGSDTQYF. Here the CDR3 DNA reads TGTGCCAGCAGTACAGCGAGGAGGGCCGGGTCAGATACGCAGTATTTT.

This clonotype occurred many times. The chain carries TRBV6-5 and TRBJ2-2; D call uncertain. The CDR3 covers 12 residues. Germline V gene data show CDR1 as MNHEY and CDR2 as SVGAGI. The V end was cut by 1 base, the J end by 3 bases, with 0 bases between. CDR3 sequence: CASSYYTGELFF. The CDR3 DNA sequence: TGTGCCAGCAGTTACTACACCGGGGAGCTGTTTTTT.

This clonotype was recorded at least ten times. This chain links TRBV7-3 with TRBJ2-7; maybe TRBD2 (6 bases). The CDR3 runs 16 residues. Between the trimmed V and J ends, which lost 8 bases and 3 bases, there was a span of 23 bases. The V gene's germline CDR1 is SGHTA and CDR2 FQGTGA. CDR3 coding DNA: TGTGCCAGCGGCCTATCCTCCTCTGGCGGGGTCTACGAGCAGTACTTC. Translation gives CASGLSSSGGVYEQYF.

The rearrangement uses TRBV18 and TRBJ2-7; possible D gene TRBD1, 5 bases. The CDR3 is made up of 14 amino acids. The germline V and J ends were trimmed by 4 bases and 2 bases, with 12 bases remaining between them. CDR1 and CDR2 from the germline V gene are KGHSH and LQKENI. Written as DNA, the CDR3 is TGTGCCAGCTCACGAGATAGACAGCCCTACGAGCAGTACTTC. Amino acids: CASSRDRQPYEQYF. Full variable domain (remainder filled in from reference TRBV18 and TRBJ2-7): NAGVMQNPRHLVRRRGQEARLRCSPMKGHSHVYWYRQLPEEGLKFMVYLQKENIIDESGMPKERFSAEFPKEGPSILRIQQVVRGDSAAYFCASSRDRQPYEQYFGPGTRLTVT.

This clonotype was seen a handful of times. J is TRBJ1-1 and V is TRBV5-5; D not certain. CDR3 length: 14 amino acids. Germline V gene lookup returns CDR1 SGHKS and CDR2 YYEKEE (reference sequence). Trimming removed 0 bases at V and 5 bases at J, with 11 bases between. The CDR3 reads CASSLVAQRTEAFF. The DNA of the CDR3 is TGTGCCAGCAGCTTGGTAGCCCAGCGGACTGAAGCTTTCTTT.

This clonotype is a singleton in its sample. The rearrangement uses TRBV12-3 or TRBV12-4 and TRBJ1-5, with D possibly being TRBD1 (6 bases). CDR3 size: 14 residues. Trimming cost V 4 bases and J 7 bases, with 14 bases left between them. The CDR3 DNA is TGTGCCAGCAGTTCCCTATCACAGGGACAGCCCCAGCATTTT. Protein sequence: CASSSLSQGQPQHF.

This clonotype showed up many times. The chain joins TRBV5-1 to TRBJ2-7; unclear D gene. The germline CDR1 and CDR2 sequences are SGHRS and YFSETQ. Deletions cut 4 bases from V and 10 bases from J, with 21 bases between. This CDR3 spans 14 amino acids. The CDR3 DNA sequence: TGCGCCAGCAGCCATGGGGAAGTACCCATTGGACAGTACTTC. Its protein product is CASSHGEVPIGQYF.

The rearrangement joins TRBV20-1 to TRBJ2-3; D may be TRBD1 or TRBD2 (6 bases each). Germline values: CDR1 DFQATT, CDR2 SNEGSKA (reference sequence). This CDR3 contains 17 residues. With 0 bases removed from V and 1 base from J, the gap between germline ends came to 17 bases. The CDR3 loop is CSARDSRGSGGTDTQYF. DNA of the CDR3: TGCAGTGCTAGAGATTCTAGGGGGTCGGGGGGCACAGATACGCAGTATTTT.

V gene TRBV25-1 combines with J gene TRBJ2-1; D is tentatively TRBD1 or TRBD2 (6 bases each). Per the germline V gene, CDR1 is MGHDK and CDR2 is SYGVNS. Trimming pared 1 base from V and 2 bases from J, leaving 9 bases between. The CDR3 has 15 amino acids. CDR3 nucleotides: TGTGCCAGCAGTGAATTAAGGGGGGCCTACAATGAGCAGTTCTTC. The encoded protein is CASSELRGAYNEQFF.

This clonotype was observed at least ten times. This CDR3 reads CASTPKGLSEQFF. The CDR3 DNA follows: TGTGCCAGTACCCCAAAAGGCCTTAGTGAGCAGTTCTTC. This sequence joins TRBV19 and TRBJ2-1; D uncertain. CDR1 LNHDA and CDR2 SQIVND come from the germline V gene (reference sequence). The CDR3 extends over 13 amino acids. With 7 bases removed from V and 9 bases from J, the gap between germline ends came to 16 bases.

This chain uses TRBV29-1 with TRBJ2-5; weak D call: TRBD1 (5 bases). Germline CDR1 reads SQVTM; CDR2 reads ANQGSEA. Deletions cut 3 bases from V and 9 bases from J, with 14 bases between. This CDR3 region has 12 residues. CDR3 nucleotides: TGCAGCGTTGATTTAGGGCAAGGGGCCCAGTACTTC. As protein: CSVDLGQGAQYF. Full variable domain (outside the CDR3, taken from reference TRBV29-1 and TRBJ2-5): SAVISQKPSRDICQRGTSLTIQCQVDSQVTMMFWYRQQPGQSLTLIATANQGSEATYESGFVIDKFPISRPNLTFSTLTVSNMSPEDSSIYLCSVDLGQGAQYFGPGTRLLVL.

V usage is TRBV5-1 and J usage is TRBJ2-1; a weak D match, TRBD2 (6 bases). This CDR3 is 12 amino acids long. Germline CDR1 reads SGHRS; CDR2 reads YFSETQ. The ends were cut back, 4 bases at V and 16 bases at J, with 18 bases in the middle. CDR3 coding DNA: TGCGCCAGCAGCCACCCGACTAGTCTTACCTTCTTC. Protein product: CASSHPTSLTFF.